Listed here are 16 T cell receptor beta chains from one sample, sequenced in a study of identical twins. TCRdb fed the 5' RACE reads into MiXCR, producing one record per CDR3 protein. In the table there are fewer than 250,000 distinct CDR3 sequences, around a tenth of which are singletons. Sequenced: memory (CD45RO+) T cells sorted from blood. These receptors originate from a woman between 18 and 30 years old in good health.

The CDR3 reads CASSYSIDGTAGETQYF. Written as DNA, the CDR3 is TGTGCCAGCAGTTACTCGATTGACGGGACGGCGGGAGAGACCCAGTACTTC. The V and J genes are TRBV6-2 or TRBV6-3 and TRBJ2-5, with D perhaps matching TRBD1 or TRBD2 (5 bases each). The V end lost 0 bases, the J end lost 4 bases, and 18 bases lay between the germline ends. The CDR3 is made up of 17 amino acids. Germline assignment: CDR1 MNHEY and CDR2 SVGEGT.

This clonotype appeared a few times. The chain recombines TRBV7-2 with TRBJ2-1; TRBD2 matches 13 bases. V shed 4 bases, J shed 13 bases, and the junction held 10 bases outside the gene matches. The CDR3 spans 15 residues. CDR1 is SGHTA and CDR2 is FQGNSA in the germline V gene. The CDR3 sequence: CASSSTRTSGSGQFF. CDR3 sequence (DNA): TGTGCCAGCAGCTCCACTAGGACTAGCGGGAGCGGCCAGTTCTTC.

The rearrangement links TRBV20-1 to TRBJ2-3; 9 bases line up with TRBD1. V dropped 5 bases and J dropped 2; count of bases not matched to a gene: 5. The CDR3 length is 14 residues. Germline V gene data show CDR1 as DFQATT and CDR2 as SNEGSKA (reference sequence). The CDR3 sequence: CSAERQGVTDTQYF. CDR3 coding DNA: TGCAGTGCTGAAAGACAGGGGGTCACAGATACGCAGTATTTT.

This clonotype was seen at least ten times. The rearrangement uses TRBV20-1 and TRBJ2-3; D remains unclear. CDR1 DFQATT and CDR2 SNEGSKA come from the germline V gene (reference sequence). The CDR3 runs 15 residues. The V gene lost 3 bases and the J gene lost 2 bases, with 15 bases spanning the gap. As DNA, the CDR3 is TGCAGTGCTAGCGCCGCGACAACCTACACAGATACGCAGTATTTT. It codes for CSASAATTYTDTQYF.

The V call is TRBV10-3, the J call TRBJ2-3; a weak D match, TRBD2 (5 bases). The CDR3 runs 16 residues. V was trimmed by 4 bases and J by 0 bases, leaving 14 bases between them. Germline V gene lookup returns CDR1 ENHRY and CDR2 SYGVKD. The CDR3 sequence: CAISGRLAASTDTQYF. CDR3 coding DNA: TGTGCCATCAGTGGGAGGCTAGCTGCTAGCACAGATACGCAGTATTTT.

The chain carries TRBV9 and TRBJ2-1, with 12 bases identical to TRBD2. This CDR3 is built from 16 residues. The V gene end was trimmed by 3 bases and the J gene end by 8 bases; junction bases not matched to a gene: 9. Germline values: CDR1 SGDLS, CDR2 YYNGEE. The CDR3, as DNA: TGTGCCAGCAGCGCTCCGACTAGCGGGAGAGGCTATGAGCAGTTCTTC. This encodes CASSAPTSGRGYEQFF.

The chain employs TRBV3-1 and TRBJ1-2; 8 positions agree with TRBD1. Trimming cost V 6 bases and J 5 bases; bases outside gene matches: 5. The CDR3 extends over 13 amino acids. CDR1 LGHDT and CDR2 YNNKEL come from the germline V gene (reference sequence). The CDR3 DNA follows: TGTGCCAGCAGTCTCAGACAGGGGTATGGCTACACCTTC. Amino acid sequence: CASSLRQGYGYTF.

This clonotype has only a few counts. This chain uses TRBV4-3 with TRBJ2-5; TRBD2 agrees at 11 bases. V lost 0 bases to trimming and J lost 4 bases; unmatched junction nucleotides: 4. This CDR3 has 16 amino acids. Germline V gene lookup returns CDR1 LGHNA and CDR2 YSLEER. Here the CDR3 reads CASSQELAGVSETQYF. CDR3 bases: TGCGCCAGCAGCCAAGAACTAGCGGGAGTTTCAGAGACCCAGTACTTC.

The chain carries TRBV20-1 and TRBJ2-5; a weak D match, TRBD2 (7 bases). The CDR3 loop spans 16 amino acids. The germline V gene has CDR1 DFQATT and CDR2 SNEGSKA (reference sequence). V shed 0 bases and J shed 1 base, with 15 bases lying between them. As DNA, the CDR3 is TGCAGTGCTAGAGATGGGGCGGGGGCCTTCCAAGAGACCCAGTACTTC. Protein: CSARDGAGAFQETQYF.

This clonotype showed up just a few times. The J gene is TRBJ2-5, the V gene TRBV5-1; TRBD2 matches 13 bases. Unmatched junction bases numbered 3, after V lost 1 base and J lost 3 bases. CDR1 and CDR2 from the germline V gene are SGHRS and YFSETQ. This CDR3 region has 16 residues. CDR3 coding DNA: TGCGCCAGCAGCTTGTCCGGACTAGCGGGGGAAGAGACCCAGTACTTC. Translating gives CASSLSGLAGEETQYF.

The V gene is TRBV11-2, the J gene TRBJ2-3; 7 positions match TRBD1. V dropped 8 bases and J dropped 2; count of bases not matched to a gene: 10. There are 15 residues in the CDR3. The germline CDR1 and CDR2 sequences are SGHAT and FQNNGV. CDR3: CASSKGGGTTDTQYF. In nucleotides, the CDR3 is TGTGCCAGCTCTAAAGGGGGCGGAACCACAGATACGCAGTATTTT.

The genes are TRBV2 and TRBJ2-7, with TRBD1 matching over 9 bases. Germline-derived CDR1 and CDR2 are SNHLY and FYNNEI. V dropped 5 bases and J dropped 12; count of bases not matched to a gene: 17. The CDR3 totals 15 residues. The CDR3 spells CASSPNPGQGLLPYF. CDR3 DNA sequence: TGTGCCAGCAGTCCCAATCCGGGACAGGGACTCCTTCCGTACTTC.

The table lists this clonotype with many counts. The chain recombines TRBV12-3 or TRBV12-4 with TRBJ1-4; D not certain. Trimming pared 3 bases from V and 10 bases from J, leaving 15 bases between. This CDR3 comprises 14 residues. CDR3 sequence: CASSFSGVEGKLFF. CDR3 nucleotides: TGTGCCAGCAGTTTTTCGGGAGTTGAAGGAAAACTGTTTTTT.

The chain carries TRBV5-6 and TRBJ2-7, with D uncertain. Germline V gives CDR1 SGHDT, CDR2 YYEEEE. The CDR3 covers 14 residues. Trimming took off 6 bases at V and 2 bases at J, with 15 bases between the two ends. The CDR3 DNA follows: TGTGCCAGCAACCCTAGGCCAAGGCCCTACGAGCAGTACTTC. Translation: CASNPRPRPYEQYF.

This clonotype was seen many times. J is TRBJ2-2 and V is TRBV6-5; 8 bases fit TRBD2. The V gene's germline CDR1 is MNHEY and CDR2 SVGAGI. This CDR3 is 16 amino acids long. Trimming at V came to 4 bases and at J to 2 bases, leaving 6 bases not matched to a gene. The CDR3 here is CASSSRGRINTGELFF. The CDR3, as DNA: TGTGCCAGCAGTTCCCGCGGGAGGATCAACACCGGGGAGCTGTTTTTT.

The sample holds many counts of this clonotype. This sequence joins TRBV18 and TRBJ2-7, with TRBD1 matching over 10 bases. The CDR3 sequence is 15 residues long. V was pared by 3 bases and J by 0 bases, with 2 bases of the junction left unmatched. Per germline, CDR1 KGHSH and CDR2 LQKENI. The CDR3 DNA reads TGTGCCAGCTCACCGGGACAGGGGAGCTCCTACGAGCAGTACTTC. This gives the protein CASSPGQGSSYEQYF.